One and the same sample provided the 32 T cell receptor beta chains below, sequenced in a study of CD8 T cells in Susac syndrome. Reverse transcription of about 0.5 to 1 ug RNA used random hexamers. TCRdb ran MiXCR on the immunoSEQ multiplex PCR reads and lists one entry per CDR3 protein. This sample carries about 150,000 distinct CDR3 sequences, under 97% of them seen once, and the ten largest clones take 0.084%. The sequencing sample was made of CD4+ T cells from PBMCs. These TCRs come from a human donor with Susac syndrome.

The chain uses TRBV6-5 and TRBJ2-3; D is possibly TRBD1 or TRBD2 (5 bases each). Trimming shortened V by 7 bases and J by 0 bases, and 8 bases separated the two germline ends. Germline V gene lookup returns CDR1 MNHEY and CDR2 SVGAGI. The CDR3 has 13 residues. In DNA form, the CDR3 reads TGTGCCAGCACGAGGGACAGCACAGATACGCAGTATTTT. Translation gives CASTRDSTDTQYF.

CDR3 sequence (DNA): TGTGCCACCAGTGGCCCCGAGCGGGGGGACGATGAGCAGTTCTTC. Translation: CATSGPERGDDEQFF. The chain joins TRBV24-1 to TRBJ2-1; 9 bases fit TRBD2. V dropped 5 bases and J dropped 8; count of bases not matched to a gene: 9. There are 15 residues in the CDR3. Per germline, CDR1 KGHDR and CDR2 SFDVKD.

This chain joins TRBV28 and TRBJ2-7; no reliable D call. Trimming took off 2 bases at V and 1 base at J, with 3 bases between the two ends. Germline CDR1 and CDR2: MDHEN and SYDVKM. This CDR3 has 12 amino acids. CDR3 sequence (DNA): TGTGCCAGCAGTTTAGAGTCCTACGAGCAGTACTTC. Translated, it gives CASSLESYEQYF.

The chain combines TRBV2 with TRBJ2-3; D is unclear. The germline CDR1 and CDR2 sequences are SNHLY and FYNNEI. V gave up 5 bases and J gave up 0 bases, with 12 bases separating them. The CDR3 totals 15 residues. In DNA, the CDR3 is TGTGCCAGCAGTATCCGGCTAGGTAGCACAGATACGCAGTATTTT. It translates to CASSIRLGSTDTQYF. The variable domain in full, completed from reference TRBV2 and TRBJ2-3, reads EPEVTQTPSHQVTQMGQEVILRCVPISNHLYFYWYRQILGQKVEFLVSFYNNEISEKSEIFDDQFSVERPDGSNFTLKIRSTKLEDSAMYFCASSIRLGSTDTQYFGPGTRLTVL.

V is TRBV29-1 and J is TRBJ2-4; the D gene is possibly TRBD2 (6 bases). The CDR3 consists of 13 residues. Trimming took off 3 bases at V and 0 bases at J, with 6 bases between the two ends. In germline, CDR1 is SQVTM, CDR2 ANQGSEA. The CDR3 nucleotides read TGCAGCGTTGAGCGGGGAGCCAAAAACATTCAGTACTTC. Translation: CSVERGAKNIQYF.

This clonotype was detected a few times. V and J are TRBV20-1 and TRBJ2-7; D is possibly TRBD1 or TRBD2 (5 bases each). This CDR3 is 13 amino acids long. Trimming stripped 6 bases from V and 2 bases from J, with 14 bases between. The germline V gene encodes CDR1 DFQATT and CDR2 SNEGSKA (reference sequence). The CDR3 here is CSATGTQTYEQYF. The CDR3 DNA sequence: TGCAGTGCAACCGGGACCCAGACCTACGAGCAGTACTTC.

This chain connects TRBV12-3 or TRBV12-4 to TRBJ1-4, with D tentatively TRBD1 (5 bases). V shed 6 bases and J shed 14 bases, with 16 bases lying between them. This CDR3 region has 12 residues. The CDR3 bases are TGTGCCAGCAGCTCAGGGAGTCACCGGCTGTTTTTT. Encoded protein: CASSSGSHRLFF.

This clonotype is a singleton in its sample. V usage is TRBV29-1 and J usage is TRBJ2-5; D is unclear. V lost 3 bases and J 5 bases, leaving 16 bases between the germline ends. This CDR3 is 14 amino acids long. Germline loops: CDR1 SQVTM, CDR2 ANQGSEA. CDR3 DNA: TGCAGCGTTGATTTGGCGGCCGCGTGGGAGACCCAGTACTTC. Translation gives CSVDLAAAWETQYF.

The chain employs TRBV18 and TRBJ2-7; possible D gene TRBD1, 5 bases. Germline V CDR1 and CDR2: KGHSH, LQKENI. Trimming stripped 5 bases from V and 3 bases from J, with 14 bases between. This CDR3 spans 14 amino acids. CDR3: CASSRAGNDYEQYF. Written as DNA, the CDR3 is TGTGCCAGCTCAAGAGCAGGGAATGACTACGAGCAGTACTTC.

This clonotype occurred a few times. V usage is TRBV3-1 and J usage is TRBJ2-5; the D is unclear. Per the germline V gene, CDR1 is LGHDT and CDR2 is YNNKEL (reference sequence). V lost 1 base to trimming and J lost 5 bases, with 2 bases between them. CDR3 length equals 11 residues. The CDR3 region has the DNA TGTGCCAGCAGCCAAGGGGAGACCCAGTACTTC. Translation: CASSQGETQYF.

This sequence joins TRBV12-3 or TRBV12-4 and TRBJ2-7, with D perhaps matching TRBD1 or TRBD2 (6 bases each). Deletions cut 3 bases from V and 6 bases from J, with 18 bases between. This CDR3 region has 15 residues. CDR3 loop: CASSFPGAPTGEQYF. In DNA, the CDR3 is TGTGCCAGCAGTTTTCCGGGGGCACCGACCGGCGAGCAGTACTTC.

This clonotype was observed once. The CDR3 loop reads CASSLGGSGVTDTQYF. In DNA, the CDR3 is TGCGCCAGCAGCTTGGGGGGGAGCGGGGTCACAGATACGCAGTATTTT. The chain employs TRBV5-1 and TRBJ2-3; TRBD2 aligns across 7 bases. CDR3 length: 16 residues. With V trimmed by 0 bases and J by 2 bases, 6 bases remained unmatched. Germline V gene data show CDR1 as SGHRS and CDR2 as YFSETQ.

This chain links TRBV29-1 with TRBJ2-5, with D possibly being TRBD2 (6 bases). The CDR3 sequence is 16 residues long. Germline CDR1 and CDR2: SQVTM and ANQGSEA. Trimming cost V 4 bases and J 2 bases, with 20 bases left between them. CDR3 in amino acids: CSVVGRGSGIQETQYF. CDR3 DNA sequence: TGCAGCGTTGTTGGCCGAGGTAGCGGCATTCAAGAGACCCAGTACTTC.

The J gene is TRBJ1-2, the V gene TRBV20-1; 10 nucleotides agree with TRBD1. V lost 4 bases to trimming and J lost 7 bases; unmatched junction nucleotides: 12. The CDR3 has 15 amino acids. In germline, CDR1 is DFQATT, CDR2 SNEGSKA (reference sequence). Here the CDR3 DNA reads TGCAGTGCTACCCCACGGGACAGGGGAATCTCTGGCTACACCTTC. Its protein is CSATPRDRGISGYTF.

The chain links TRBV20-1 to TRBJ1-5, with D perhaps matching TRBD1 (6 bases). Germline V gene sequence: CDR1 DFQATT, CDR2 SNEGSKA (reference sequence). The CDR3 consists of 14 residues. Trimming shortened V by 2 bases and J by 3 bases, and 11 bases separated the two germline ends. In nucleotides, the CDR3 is TGCAGTGCTAGACCAGGACAGCACAATCAGCCCCAGCATTTT. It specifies CSARPGQHNQPQHF.

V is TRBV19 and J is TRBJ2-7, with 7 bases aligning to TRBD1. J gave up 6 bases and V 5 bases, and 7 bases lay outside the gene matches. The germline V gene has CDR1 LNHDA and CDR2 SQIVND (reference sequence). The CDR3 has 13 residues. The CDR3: CASSVRQGGEQYF. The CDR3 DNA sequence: TGTGCCAGTAGTGTTCGACAGGGCGGCGAGCAGTACTTC.

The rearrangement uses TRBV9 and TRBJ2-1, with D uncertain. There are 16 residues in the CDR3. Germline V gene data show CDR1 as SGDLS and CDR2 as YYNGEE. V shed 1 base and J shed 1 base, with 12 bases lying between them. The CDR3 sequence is CASSVLGSSSYNEQFF. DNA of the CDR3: TGTGCCAGCAGCGTACTGGGGTCGTCGTCCTACAATGAGCAGTTCTTC.

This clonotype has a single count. CDR3 nucleotide sequence: TGTGCCAGCAGTGACGTCGGCAGCGGCACTGAAGCTTTCTTT. Its translation is CASSDVGSGTEAFF. V is TRBV6-1 and J is TRBJ1-1; D not certain. The CDR3 is 14 amino acids. In germline, CDR1 is MNHNS, CDR2 SASEGT. Trimming stripped 3 bases from V and 4 bases from J, with 12 bases between.

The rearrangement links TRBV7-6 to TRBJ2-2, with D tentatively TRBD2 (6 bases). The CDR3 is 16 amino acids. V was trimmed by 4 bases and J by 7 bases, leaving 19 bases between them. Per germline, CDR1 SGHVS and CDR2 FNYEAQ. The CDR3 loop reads CASSSPRDGSIGELFF. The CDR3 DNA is TGTGCCAGCAGCTCCCCCCGTGACGGGAGTATCGGGGAGCTGTTTTTT.

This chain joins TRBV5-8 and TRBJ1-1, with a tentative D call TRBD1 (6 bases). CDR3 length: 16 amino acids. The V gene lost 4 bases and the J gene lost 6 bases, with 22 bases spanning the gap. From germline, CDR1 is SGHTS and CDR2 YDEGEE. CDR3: CASSLGQFLTGSEAFF. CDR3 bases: TGTGCCAGCAGCCTAGGACAGTTCCTCACGGGGTCTGAAGCTTTCTTT.

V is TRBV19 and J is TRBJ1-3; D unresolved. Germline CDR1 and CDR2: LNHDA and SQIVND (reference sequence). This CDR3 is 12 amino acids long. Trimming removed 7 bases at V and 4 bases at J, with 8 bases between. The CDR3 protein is CASKDYGNTIYF. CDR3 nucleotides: TGTGCCAGTAAGGATTACGGAAACACCATATATTTT.

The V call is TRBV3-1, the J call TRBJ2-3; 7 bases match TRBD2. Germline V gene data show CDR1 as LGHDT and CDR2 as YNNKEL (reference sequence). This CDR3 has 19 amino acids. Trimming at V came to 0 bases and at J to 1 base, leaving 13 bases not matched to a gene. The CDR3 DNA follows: TGTGCCAGCAGCCAAGATCGAATCGGGCTAGCGGAGGGCACAGATACGCAGTATTTT. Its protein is CASSQDRIGLAEGTDTQYF.

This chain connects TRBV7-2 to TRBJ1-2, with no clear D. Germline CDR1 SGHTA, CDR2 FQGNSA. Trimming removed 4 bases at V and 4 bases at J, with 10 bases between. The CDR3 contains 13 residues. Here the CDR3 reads CASSSHPSYGYTF. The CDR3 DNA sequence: TGTGCCAGCAGCTCGCACCCGAGCTATGGCTACACCTTC.

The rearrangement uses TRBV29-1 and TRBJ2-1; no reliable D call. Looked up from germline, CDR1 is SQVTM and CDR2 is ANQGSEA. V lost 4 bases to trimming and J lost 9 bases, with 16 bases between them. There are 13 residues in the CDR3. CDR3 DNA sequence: TGCAGCGTTGGAGGAACGACGAGTGGTGAGCAGTTCTTC. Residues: CSVGGTTSGEQFF.

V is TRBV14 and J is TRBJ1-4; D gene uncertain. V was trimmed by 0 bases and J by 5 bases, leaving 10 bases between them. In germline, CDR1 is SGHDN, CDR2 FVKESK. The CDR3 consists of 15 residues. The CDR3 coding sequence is TGTGCCAGCAGCCAAGATCGGGCGGGGAATGAAAAACTGTTTTTT. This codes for CASSQDRAGNEKLFF. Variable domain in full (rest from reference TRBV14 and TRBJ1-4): EAGVTQFPSHSVIEKGQTVTLRCDPISGHDNLYWYRRVMGKEIKFLLHFVKESKQDESGMPNNRFLAERTGGTYSTLKVQPAELEDSGVYFCASSQDRAGNEKLFFGSGTQLSVL.

The CDR3 bases are TGTGCCAGCAGCCTAGGACGGGACAATCAGCCCCAGCATTTT. This gives the protein CASSLGRDNQPQHF. The V call is TRBV12-3 or TRBV12-4, the J call TRBJ1-5; D remains ambiguous. Trimming left V 6 bases short and J 3 bases short, with 12 bases between. This CDR3 region has 14 residues.

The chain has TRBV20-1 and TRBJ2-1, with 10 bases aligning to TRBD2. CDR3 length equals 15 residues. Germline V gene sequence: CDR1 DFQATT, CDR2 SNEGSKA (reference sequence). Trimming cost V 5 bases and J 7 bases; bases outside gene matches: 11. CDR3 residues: CSASPLAGGRNEQFF. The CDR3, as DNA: TGCAGTGCTTCACCTTTAGCGGGAGGTAGGAATGAGCAGTTCTTC.

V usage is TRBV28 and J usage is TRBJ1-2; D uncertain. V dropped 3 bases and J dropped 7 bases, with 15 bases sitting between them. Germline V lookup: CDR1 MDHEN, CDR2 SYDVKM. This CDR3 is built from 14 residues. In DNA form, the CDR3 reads TGTGCCAGCAGTTTTTCTATCGCAGGAGGTGGCTACACCTTC. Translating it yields CASSFSIAGGGYTF.

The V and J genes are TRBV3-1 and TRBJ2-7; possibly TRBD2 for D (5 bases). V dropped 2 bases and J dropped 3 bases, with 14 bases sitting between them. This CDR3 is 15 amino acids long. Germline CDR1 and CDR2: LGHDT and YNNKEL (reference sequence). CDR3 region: CASSQLSSGYYEQYF. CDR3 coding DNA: TGTGCCAGCAGCCAATTGTCCAGCGGATACTACGAGCAGTACTTC.

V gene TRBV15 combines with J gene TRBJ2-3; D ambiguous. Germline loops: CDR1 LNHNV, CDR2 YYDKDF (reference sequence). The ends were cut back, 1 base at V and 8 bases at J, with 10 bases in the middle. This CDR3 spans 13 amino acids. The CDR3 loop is CATSRARASTQYF. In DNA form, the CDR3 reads TGTGCCACCAGCAGAGCTCGGGCTTCTACGCAGTATTTT.

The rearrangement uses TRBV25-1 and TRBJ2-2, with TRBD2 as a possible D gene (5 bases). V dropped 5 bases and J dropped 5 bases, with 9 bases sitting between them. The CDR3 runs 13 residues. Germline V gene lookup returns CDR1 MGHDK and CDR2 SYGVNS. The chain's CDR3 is CASSNRGTGELFF. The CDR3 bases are TGTGCCAGCAGTAATAGAGGGACCGGGGAGCTGTTTTTT.

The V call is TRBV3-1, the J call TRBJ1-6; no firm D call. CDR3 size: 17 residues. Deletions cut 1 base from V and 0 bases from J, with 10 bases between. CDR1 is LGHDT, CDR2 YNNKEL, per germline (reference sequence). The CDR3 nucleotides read TGTGCCAGCAGCCAAGTGACCGGGAGCTCCTATAATTCACCCCTCCACTTT. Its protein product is CASSQVTGSSYNSPLHF.